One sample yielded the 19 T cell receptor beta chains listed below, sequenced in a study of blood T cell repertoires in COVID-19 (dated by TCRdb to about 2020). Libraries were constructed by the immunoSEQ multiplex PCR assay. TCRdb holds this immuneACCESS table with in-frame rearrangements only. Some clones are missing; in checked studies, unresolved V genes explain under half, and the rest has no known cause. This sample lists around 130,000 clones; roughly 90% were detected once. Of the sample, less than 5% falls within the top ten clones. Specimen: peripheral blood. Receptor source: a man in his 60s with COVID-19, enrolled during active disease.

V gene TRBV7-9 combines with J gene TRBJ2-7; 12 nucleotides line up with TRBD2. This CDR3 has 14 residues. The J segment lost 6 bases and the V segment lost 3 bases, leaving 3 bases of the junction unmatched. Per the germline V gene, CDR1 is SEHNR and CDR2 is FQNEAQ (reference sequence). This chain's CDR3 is CASSLGTSGSEQYF. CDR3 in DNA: TGTGCCAGCAGCTTGGGGACTAGCGGGTCCGAGCAGTACTTC.

In DNA form, the CDR3 reads TGTGCCAGCAGCCAATTTAGCGGGAGTACCGGGGAGCTGTTTTTT. Translation gives CASSQFSGSTGELFF. This sequence joins TRBV3-1 (or the pseudogene TRBV3-2) and TRBJ2-2; 9 bases are shared with TRBD2. This CDR3 spans 15 amino acids. Germline V gene data show CDR1 as LGHDT and CDR2 as YNNKEL (reference sequence). Trimming at V came to 2 bases and at J to 5 bases, leaving 3 bases not matched to a gene.

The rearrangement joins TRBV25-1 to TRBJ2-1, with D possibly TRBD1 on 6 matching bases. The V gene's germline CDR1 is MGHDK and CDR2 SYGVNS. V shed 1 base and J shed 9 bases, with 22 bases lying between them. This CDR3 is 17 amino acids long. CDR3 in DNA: TGTGCCAGCAGTGAATCAGGGACATACCTCGACCCTTTTGAGCAGTTCTTC. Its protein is CASSESGTYLDPFEQFF.

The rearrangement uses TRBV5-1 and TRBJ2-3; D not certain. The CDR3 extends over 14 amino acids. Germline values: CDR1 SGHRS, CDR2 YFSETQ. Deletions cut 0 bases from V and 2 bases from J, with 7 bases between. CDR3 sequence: CASSLGAATDTQYF. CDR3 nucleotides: TGCGCCAGCAGCTTGGGGGCAGCCACAGATACGCAGTATTTT. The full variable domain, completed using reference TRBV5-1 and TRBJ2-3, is KAGVTQTPRYLIKTRGQQVTLSCSPISGHRSVSWYQQTPGQGLQFLFEYFSETQRNKGNFPGRFSGRQFSNSRSEMNVSTLELGDSALYLCASSLGAATDTQYFGPGTRLTVL.

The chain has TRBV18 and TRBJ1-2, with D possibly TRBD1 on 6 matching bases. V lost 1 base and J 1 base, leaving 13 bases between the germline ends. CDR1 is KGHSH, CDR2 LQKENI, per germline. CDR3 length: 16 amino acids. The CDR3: CASSPQGGNFNYGYTF. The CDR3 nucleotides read TGTGCCAGCTCACCACAGGGGGGGAATTTTAACTATGGCTACACCTTC.

The CDR3 region has the DNA TGTGCCAGCAGTGACCTCGAAAGGGGGACGGCTTTCTTT. It encodes CASSDLERGTAFF. The rearrangement uses TRBV6-4 and TRBJ1-1; the D gene is possibly TRBD1 (6 bases). The CDR3 consists of 13 residues. From germline, CDR1 is MRHNA and CDR2 SNTAGT. V gave up 2 bases and J gave up 11 bases, with 15 bases separating them.

CDR3 DNA sequence: TGCGCCAGCAGTTTCAGCAGGGATACGCAGTATTTT. It yields the protein CASSFSRDTQYF. This chain uses TRBV5-1 with TRBJ2-3; no firm D call. This CDR3 spans 12 amino acids. Between the trimmed V and J ends, which lost 5 bases and 6 bases, there was a span of 10 bases. CDR1 SGHRS and CDR2 YFSETQ come from the germline V gene.

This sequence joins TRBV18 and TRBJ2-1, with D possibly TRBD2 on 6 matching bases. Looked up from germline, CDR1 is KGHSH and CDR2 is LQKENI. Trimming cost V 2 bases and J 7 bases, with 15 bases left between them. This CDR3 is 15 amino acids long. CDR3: CASSPGLARQNEQFF. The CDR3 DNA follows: TGTGCCAGCTCACCAGGGCTAGCGCGGCAAAATGAGCAGTTCTTC.

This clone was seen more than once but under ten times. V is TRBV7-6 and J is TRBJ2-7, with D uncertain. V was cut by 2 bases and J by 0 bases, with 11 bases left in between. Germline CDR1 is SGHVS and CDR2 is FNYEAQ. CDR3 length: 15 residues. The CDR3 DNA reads TGTGCCAGCAGCTTAATGGGCCCCCGCTCCTACGAGCAGTACTTC. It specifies CASSLMGPRSYEQYF.

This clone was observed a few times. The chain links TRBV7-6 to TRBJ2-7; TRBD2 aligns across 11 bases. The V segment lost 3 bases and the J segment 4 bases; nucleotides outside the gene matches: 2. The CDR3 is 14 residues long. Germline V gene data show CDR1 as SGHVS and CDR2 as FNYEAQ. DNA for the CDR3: TGTGCCAGCAGCTTTACTAGCGGGAGTTACGAGCAGTACTTC. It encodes CASSFTSGSYEQYF.

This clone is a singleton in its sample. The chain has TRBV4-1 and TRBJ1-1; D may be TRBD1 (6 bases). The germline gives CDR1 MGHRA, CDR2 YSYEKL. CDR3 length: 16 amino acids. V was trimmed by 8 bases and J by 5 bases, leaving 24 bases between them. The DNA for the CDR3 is TGCGCCAGCGGGTTCTCAGGGGAACAGGGTAGAACTGAAGCTTTCTTT. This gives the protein CASGFSGEQGRTEAFF.

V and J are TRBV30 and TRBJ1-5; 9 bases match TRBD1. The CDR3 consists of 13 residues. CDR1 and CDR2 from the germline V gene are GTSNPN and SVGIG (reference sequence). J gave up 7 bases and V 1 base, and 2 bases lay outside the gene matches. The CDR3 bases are TGTGCCTGGAGTGCGGACAGGGGACAGCCCCAGCATTTT. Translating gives CAWSADRGQPQHF.

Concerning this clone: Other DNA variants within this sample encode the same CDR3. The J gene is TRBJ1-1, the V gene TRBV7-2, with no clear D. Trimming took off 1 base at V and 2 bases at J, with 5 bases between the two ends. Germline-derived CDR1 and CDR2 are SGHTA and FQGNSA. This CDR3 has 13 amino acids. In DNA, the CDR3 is TGTGCCAGCAGCTTAGACAGAAACACTGAAGCTTTCTTT. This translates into CASSLDRNTEAFF. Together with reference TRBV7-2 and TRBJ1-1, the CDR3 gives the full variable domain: GAGVSQSPSNKVTEKGKDVELRCDPISGHTALYWYRQSLGQGLEFLIYFQGNSAPDKSGLPSDRFSAERTGGSVSTLTIQRTQQEDSAVYLCASSLDRNTEAFFGQGTRLTVV.

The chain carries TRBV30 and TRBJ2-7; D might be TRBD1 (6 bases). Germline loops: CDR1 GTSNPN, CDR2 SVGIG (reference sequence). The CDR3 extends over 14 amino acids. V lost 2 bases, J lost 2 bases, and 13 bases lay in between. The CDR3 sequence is CAWSSPTGPYEQYF. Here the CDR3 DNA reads TGTGCCTGGAGTTCTCCGACAGGCCCCTACGAGCAGTACTTC.

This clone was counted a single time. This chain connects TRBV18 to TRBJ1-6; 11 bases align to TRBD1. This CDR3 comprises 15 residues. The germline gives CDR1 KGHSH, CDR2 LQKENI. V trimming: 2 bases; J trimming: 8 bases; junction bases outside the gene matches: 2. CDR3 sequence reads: CASSPGTGGDSPLHF. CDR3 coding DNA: TGTGCCAGCTCACCAGGGACAGGGGGGGATTCACCCCTCCACTTT.

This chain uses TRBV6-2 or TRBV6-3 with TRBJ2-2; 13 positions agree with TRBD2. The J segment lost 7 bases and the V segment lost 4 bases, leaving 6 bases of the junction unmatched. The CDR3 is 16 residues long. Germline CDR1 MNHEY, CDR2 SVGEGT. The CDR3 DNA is TGTGCCAGCAGTTCTAGGACTAGCGGGAGAATCGGGGAGCTGTTTTTT. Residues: CASSSRTSGRIGELFF.

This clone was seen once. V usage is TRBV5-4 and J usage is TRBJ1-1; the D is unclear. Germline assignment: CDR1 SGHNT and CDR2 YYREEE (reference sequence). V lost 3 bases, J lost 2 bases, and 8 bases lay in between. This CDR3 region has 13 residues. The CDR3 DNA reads TGTGCCAGCAGCTACAGCAAAAACACTGAAGCTTTCTTT. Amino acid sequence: CASSYSKNTEAFF.

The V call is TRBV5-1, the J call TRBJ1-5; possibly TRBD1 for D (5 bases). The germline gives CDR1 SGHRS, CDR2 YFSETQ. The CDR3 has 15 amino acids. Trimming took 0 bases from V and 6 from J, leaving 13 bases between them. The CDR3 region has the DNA TGCGCCAGCAGCTTGGGGCAGGGCGTAGGTCAGCCCCAGCATTTT. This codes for CASSLGQGVGQPQHF.

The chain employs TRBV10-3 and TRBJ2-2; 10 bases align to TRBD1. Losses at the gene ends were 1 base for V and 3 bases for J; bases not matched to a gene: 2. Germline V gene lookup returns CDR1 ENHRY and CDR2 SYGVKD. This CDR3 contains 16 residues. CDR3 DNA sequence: TGTGCCATCAGTGAGTACGGACAGGGGGACACCGGGGAGCTGTTTTTT. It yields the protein CAISEYGQGDTGELFF.